This T cell receptor (beta chain) was captured in a study of T-cell memory formation after mild COVID-19. The overall study: TCR clusters were largely donor specific.

This clonotype was observed many times. From the 5' RACE reads, TCRdb called clonotypes with MiXCR, one entry per CDR3 protein. The table shows about 430,000 distinct CDR3 sequences, with over 15% occurring only once. Trimming shortened V by 2 bases and J by 7 bases, and 11 bases separated the two germline ends. Per germline, CDR1 SGHTA and CDR2 FQGNSA. This CDR3 comprises 13 residues. This TCR was recovered from a man in his late teens or twenties who had mild COVID-19 (a few samples of this study predate the infection). Cell type and time point are not known. This chain uses TRBV7-2 with TRBJ1-1; D not resolved. Input material: PBMCs or a T cell subset sorted from them (not recorded which). CDR3 region: CASSLIGRGEAFF. In DNA form, the CDR3 reads TGTGCCAGCAGCTTAATAGGGCGTGGTGAAGCTTTCTTT.